This TCR beta chain is from a study of tumor-infiltrating lymphocytes in primary liver carcinoma. This CDR3 has 17 residues. A constant-region primer served to make TCR beta cDNA from 500 to 550 ng total RNA. Investigators got TCR beta libraries out of three nested multiplex PCR rounds, done with slightly modified ARM-PCR. The two initial PCR rounds, approximately 10 cycles each, used TRBV1-TRBV30 forward and C-beta reverse primers. TCRdb passed the multiplex PCR reads through MiXCR, listing each CDR3 protein once. The sample lists about 200,000 distinct CDR3 sequences, approximately 64% occurring once. RNA isolated from unsorted whole blood supplied the blood RNA, with germline DNA also extracted. This clonotype was observed a few times. One end of the junction fails to match germline, which may point to a read error.

The chain carries TRBV12-3 or TRBV12-4 and TRBJ2-6; 8 bases align to TRBD2. The TCR comes from a woman aged 55-70 years with primary liver carcinoma and hepatitis B virus infection. Sequenced input: peripheral blood. CDR3 bases: TGTGCCAGCAGTCAGCGACAGAGGGCAGCGGGGGCCAACGTCCTCACTTTC. Translated: CASSQRQRAAGANVLTF.